The sequence of this T cell receptor (beta chain) was determined in a study of blood T cell repertoires in COVID-19. Looking at the study overall: Some COVID-19 samples were acute and others convalescent; all came from the United States, Italy and Spain. Sample material is recorded as cDNA or gDNA derived from T cells, B-cell-depleted T cells, or PBMCs.

How the authors handled the data: Amplification from reference gene primers served as the basis for estimated nucleated cell counts. The repertoire was sequenced with immunoSEQ multiplex PCR; TCRdb's copy has only in-frame clones and lacks some. D and trimming were read from the DNA, whereas the V and J calls and clone size are those reported in that table. The sample holds hundreds of thousands of clones, about 90% seen once. V was shortened by 6 bases and J by 0 bases, with 11 bases between the two germline ends. Germline V gives CDR1 SNHLY, CDR2 FYNNEI. The CDR3 runs to 14 residues. The sequencing input was peripheral blood. This TCR was sampled from a woman in her 30s who had recovered from COVID-19. This chain uses TRBV2 with TRBJ1-1, with a tentative D call TRBD1 (6 bases). Here the CDR3 DNA reads TGTGCCAGCAGGATGACAGGATTGAACACTGAAGCTTTCTTT. Its protein product is CASRMTGLNTEAFF.